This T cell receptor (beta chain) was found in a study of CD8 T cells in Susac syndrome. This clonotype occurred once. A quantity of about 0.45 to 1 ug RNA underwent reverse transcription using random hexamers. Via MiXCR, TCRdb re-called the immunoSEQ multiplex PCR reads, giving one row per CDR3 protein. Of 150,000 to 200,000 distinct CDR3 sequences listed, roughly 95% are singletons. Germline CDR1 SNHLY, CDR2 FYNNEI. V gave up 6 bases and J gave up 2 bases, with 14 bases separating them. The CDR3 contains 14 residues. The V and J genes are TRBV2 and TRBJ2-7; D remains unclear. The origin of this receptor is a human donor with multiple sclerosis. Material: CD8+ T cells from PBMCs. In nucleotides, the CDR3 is TGTGCCAGCAGCCCCCCAGGTACCACCTACGAGCAGTACTTC. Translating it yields CASSPPGTTYEQYF.